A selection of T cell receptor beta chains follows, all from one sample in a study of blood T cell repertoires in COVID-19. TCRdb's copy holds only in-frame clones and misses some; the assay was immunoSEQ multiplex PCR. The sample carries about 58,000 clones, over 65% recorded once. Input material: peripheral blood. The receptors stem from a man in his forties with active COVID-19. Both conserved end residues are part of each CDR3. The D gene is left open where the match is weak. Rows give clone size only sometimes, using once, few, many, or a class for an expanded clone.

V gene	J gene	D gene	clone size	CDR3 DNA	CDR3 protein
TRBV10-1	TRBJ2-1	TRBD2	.	TGCGCCAGCAGTGAGTCCCGGACTAGCGCAATTGGTGACAATGAGCAGTTCTTC	CASSESRTSAIGDNEQFF
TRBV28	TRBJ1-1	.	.	TGTGCCAGCAGTTTATTTCTGGGGGCGAACACTGAAGCTTTCTTT	CASSLFLGANTEAFF
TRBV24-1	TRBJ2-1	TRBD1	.	TGTGCCACCAGTGATCCCGGGACAGGGGCCTTTAGCTCCTACAATGAGCAGTTCTTC	CATSDPGTGAFSSYNEQFF
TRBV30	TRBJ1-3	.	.	TGTGCCTGGAGCACAGTTGGAAACACCATATATTTT	CAWSTVGNTIYF
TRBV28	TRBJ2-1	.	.	TGTGCCAGCAGTTTTGCCCGGACTTTATCTCAGGGGGAGCAGTTCTTC	CASSFARTLSQGEQFF
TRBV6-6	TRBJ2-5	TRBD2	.	TGTGCCAGCAGTGGGGGACTAGCGGGAGGGGCGGAGACCCAGTACTTC	CASSGGLAGGAETQYF
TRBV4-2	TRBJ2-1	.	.	TGTGCCAGCAGCCCCCGTCCAGGGGTGGATGAGCAGTTCTTC	CASSPRPGVDEQFF
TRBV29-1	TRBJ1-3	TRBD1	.	TGCAGCGTTGAAGGGACAGGCGGGGGAAACACCATATATTTT	CSVEGTGGGNTIYF
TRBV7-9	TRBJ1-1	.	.	TGTGCCAGCAGCTCCTCCAGGGCAAACGGAGCTTTCTTT	CASSSSRANGAFF
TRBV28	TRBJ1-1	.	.	TGTGCCAGCAGTTTCCAGGGGCTGAACACTGAAGCTTTCTTT	CASSFQGLNTEAFF
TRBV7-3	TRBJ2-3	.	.	TGTGCCAGCAGCCAAGGGGGGGCGAGGACAGATACGCAGTATTTT	CASSQGGARTDTQYF
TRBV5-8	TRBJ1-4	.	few	TGTGCCAGCAGCTTGATAGAAAACAGCGGACTGTTTTTT	CASSLIENSGLFF
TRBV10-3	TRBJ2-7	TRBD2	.	TGTGCCATCAGTGACTACGGGACTAGGGGAAAGCGAGGTCACGAGCAGTACTTC	CAISDYGTRGKRGHEQYF
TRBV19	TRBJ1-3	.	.	TGTGCCAGTAGTCTCCGGACTGATGGAAACACCATATATTTT	CASSLRTDGNTIYF
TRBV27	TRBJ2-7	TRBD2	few	TGTGCCAGCAGTTTTACGACTAGCGGGAGCAACGAGCAGTACTTC	CASSFTTSGSNEQYF
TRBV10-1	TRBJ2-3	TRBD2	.	TGCGCCAGCAGTGAGTCAAGGGTAGCGGGAGCTACGCAGTATTTT	CASSESRVAGATQYF
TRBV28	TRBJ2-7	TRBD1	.	TGTGCCAGCAGTGCCCACAGGGGAGACTACGAGCAGTACTTC	CASSAHRGDYEQYF
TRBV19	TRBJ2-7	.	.	TGTGCCAGTAGTCCCCACAGGGATTACGGCGAGCAGTACTTC	CASSPHRDYGEQYF
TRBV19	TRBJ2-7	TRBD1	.	TGTGCCAGTAGTACCCTGACAGGGGGCCGATACGAGCAGTACTTC	CASSTLTGGRYEQYF
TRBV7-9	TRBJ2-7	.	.	TGTGCCAGCAGCCAACAGACCGAGCAGTACTTC	CASSQQTEQYF
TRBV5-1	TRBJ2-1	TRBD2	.	TGCGCCAGCAGCTTGGAGCTAGCGGTAGACAATGAGCAGTTCTTC	CASSLELAVDNEQFF
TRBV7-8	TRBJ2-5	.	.	TGTGCCAGCAGCCCCAGCGGCGGACAAGAGACCCAGTACTTC	CASSPSGGQETQYF
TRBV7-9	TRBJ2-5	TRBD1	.	TGTGCCAGCAGCCAGGGGGCAGATCCTACCTCGGTGGGGGAGGAGACCCAGTACTTC	CASSQGADPTSVGEETQYF